The present T cell receptor beta chain was sequenced within a study of blood T cell repertoires in COVID-19 (TCRdb year 2020). With respect to the entire study: Collaborator samples came from the United States, Italy and Spain and covered acute and convalescent phases of COVID-19. The material from the prospective study consisted of cDNA or gDNA derived from T cells, B-cell-depleted T cells, or PBMCs. The repertoires were released in a freely available public database meant as a resource for research on the immune response to SARS-CoV-2. Samples came from the ongoing ImmuneRACE study (first 160 participants) plus 1,254 subjects from 6 global collaborators. The dataset comprised deeply sampled blood TCRbeta repertoires from subjects exposed to, actively infected with, or recovered from COVID-19. Sample metadata almost always included a de-identified subject ID, COVID-19 status, age in years and sex. Where HLA class I and class II types were available, the types were taken from metadata supplied by the sample provider, not from assay-based typing. General study outcomes and caveats: The quantity of clinical and demographic metadata differed by source and by participant and was supplied without curation.

TCRbeta CDR3 regions were amplified from genomic DNA using the immunoSEQ Assay, a bias-controlled multiplex PCR. Concerning the study's data processing: The number of nucleated cells in each sample was estimated from the amplification of reference gene primers within the assay. Sequence reads were collapsed and filtered to measure the absolute abundance of every unique TCRbeta CDR3 rearrangement. For each sample, productive Simpson clonality was calculated by taking the square root of Simpson's diversity index across productive rearrangements. The immuneACCESS repertoire file appears here via TCRdb, limited to in-frame rearrangements. These files lack a portion of the clones; in checked studies, under half of the deficit traces to unresolved V genes, and the cause of the others is not known. V, J and clone size are those of that table, while D and trimming were read from the DNA. Counted in this sample were 100,000 or so clones; around 87% of them appeared once. The leading ten clones occupy roughly 21% of the sample.

Each collaborating institution followed its own protocols to collect whole blood in K2EDTA tubes. For TCRbeta analysis, collaborators shipped samples as frozen whole blood, isolated PBMCs, or DNA extracted from either of those sample types. The CDR1 and CDR2 encoded by the germline V gene (reference sequence) are SGHAT and FQDESV. Trimming removed 1 base from V and 11 bases from J; the gene matches leave 3 bases unexplained. Inclusive of the bounding cysteine and phenylalanine, the CDR3 is 12 residues long. The retained sequence is limited to the CDR3, 36 bases, with the frame set at the first base. With respect to this clone: Its antigen remains undetermined. Per-base qualities were not stored, and no clone one base away is much larger.

Sequencing input: peripheral blood. The rearranged segments are TRBV11-1 and TRBJ1-1; TRBD1 aligns with 8 central bases. The clonotype originates from a human donor in a cohort sampled during active COVID-19. The CDR3 has the sequence CASSLGTGRAFF. The DNA reads TGTGCCAGCAGCTTAGGGACAGGGCGGGCTTTCTTT. Full variable domain (CDR3 extended with the reference TRBV11-1 and TRBJ1-1 proteins): EAEVAQSPRYKITEKSQAVAFWCDPISGHATLYWYRQILGQGPELLVQFQDESVVDDSQLPKDRFSAERLKGVDSTLKIQPAELGDSAMYLCASSLGTGRAFFGQGTRLTVV.